This T cell receptor beta chain emerged from a study of T-cell memory formation after mild COVID-19. Study in general: Clusters of TCRs were largely donor specific. Study observations and caveats: Prior to infection, memory already included some responding clones, suggesting cross-reactive memory joined. Of the contracting clones, CD4+ ones lay mainly in CM and EM, and CD8+ ones in EMRA.

This clonotype was counted at least ten times. The antigen remains unidentified. TCRdb re-derived calls from the 5' RACE reads in MiXCR, one entry per CDR3 protein. This sample carries about 450,000 distinct CDR3 sequences, more than 20% of them seen once, and the ten largest clones take roughly 13%. This CDR3 has 14 amino acids. Germline V gene lookup returns CDR1 SGHRS and CDR2 YFSETQ. With V trimmed by 0 bases and J by 1 base, 0 bases remained unmatched. This chain links TRBV5-1 with TRBJ1-1; 7 nucleotides align to TRBD1. This sequence originates from an adult woman who had mild COVID-19 (a few samples of this study predate the infection). Cell type and time point are not known. The sample taken for sequencing was PBMCs or a T cell subset sorted from them (not recorded which). The CDR3 sequence: CASSLEGANTEAFF. CDR3 DNA: TGCGCCAGCAGCTTGGAGGGGGCGAACACTGAAGCTTTCTTT. Complete variable domain (other parts from reference TRBV5-1 and TRBJ1-1): KAGVTQTPRYLIKTRGQQVTLSCSPISGHRSVSWYQQTPGQGLQFLFEYFSETQRNKGNFPGRFSGRQFSNSRSEMNVSTLELGDSALYLCASSLEGANTEAFFGQGTRLTVV.